The next 20 T cell receptor beta chains were all read from a single sample in a study of T cell repertoires in cytomegalovirus infection. These receptors' antigens are unknown. TCRdb processed the reads anew with MiXCR; each CDR3 protein has one entry. The sample has roughly 200,000 distinct CDR3 sequences, 35% to 40% seen once. Sequences were derived from CD8+ T cells from cultured PBMCs, sampled from culture after CMV antigen stimulation. Every receptor here comes from a human donor in good health (CMV status not recorded). Some clones in this sample may be carry-over from other donors' samples.

This sequence joins TRBV9 and TRBJ2-1; 9 bases line up with TRBD1. Germline V gives CDR1 SGDLS, CDR2 YYNGEE. The J segment lost 3 bases and the V segment lost 2 bases, leaving 3 bases of the junction unmatched. There are 15 residues in the CDR3. The CDR3 here is CASSVRQGGYNEQFF. CDR3 nucleotides: TGTGCCAGCAGCGTCCGACAGGGGGGCTACAATGAGCAGTTCTTC.

This clonotype was seen a handful of times. V gene TRBV7-9 combines with J gene TRBJ2-1, with TRBD1 identical over 11 bases. This CDR3 contains 17 residues. Germline V lookup: CDR1 SEHNR, CDR2 FQNEAQ (reference sequence). With V trimmed by 5 bases and J by 5 bases, 11 bases remained unmatched. CDR3 protein: CASSAGQGGDRDNEQFF. The CDR3 region has the DNA TGTGCCAGCAGCGCGGGACAGGGGGGGGACAGAGACAATGAGCAGTTCTTC.

This clonotype was observed at least ten times. The chain has TRBV7-3 and TRBJ2-5, with TRBD1 matching over 7 bases. The J segment lost 5 bases and the V segment lost 5 bases, leaving 5 bases of the junction unmatched. The CDR3 has 13 residues. Germline V gene data show CDR1 as SGHTA and CDR2 as FQGTGA. CDR3: CASSPGQRETQYF. CDR3 coding DNA: TGTGCCAGCAGCCCGGGACAGCGGGAGACCCAGTACTTC.

This clonotype was detected a few times. The chain uses TRBV30 and TRBJ1-4, with a possible D match to TRBD1 (5 bases). The CDR3 sequence is 14 residues long. V was shortened by 2 bases and J by 0 bases, with 7 bases between the two germline ends. In germline, CDR1 is GTSNPN, CDR2 SVGIG (reference sequence). The CDR3 nucleotides are TGTGCCTGGAGTCGGGGGGCAACTAATGAAAAACTGTTTTTT. It translates to CAWSRGATNEKLFF.

This clonotype was seen a few times. The chain combines TRBV5-6 with TRBJ2-3, with a tentative D call TRBD2 (7 bases). The CDR3 length is 15 residues. CDR1 and CDR2 (germline): SGHDT, YYEEEE. V gave up 4 bases and J gave up 4 bases, with 16 bases separating them. This chain's CDR3 is CASSDSGEGSDTQYF. CDR3 nucleotides: TGTGCCAGCAGCGATTCAGGGGAGGGTTCAGATACGCAGTATTTT.

J is TRBJ1-4 and V is TRBV12-3 or TRBV12-4, with TRBD1 matching over 10 bases. CDR3 size: 18 residues. V shed 5 bases, J shed 1 base, and the junction held 10 bases outside the gene matches. CDR3 DNA: TGTGCCAGCAGTGGGGACAGGGGAAAGTGGGGAACTAATGAAAAACTGTTTTTT. Encoded protein: CASSGDRGKWGTNEKLFF.

The chain recombines TRBV7-4 with TRBJ2-7; no definite D call. Trimming pared 1 base from V and 6 bases from J, leaving 10 bases between. Germline V gene data show CDR1 as SGHVT and CDR2 as SQSDAQ. The CDR3 runs 13 residues. The CDR3 bases are TGTGCCAGCAGCTTAGAGGCCCCAGGCGAGCAGTACTTC. Its protein product is CASSLEAPGEQYF.

This clonotype was seen only a few times. The chain has TRBV7-3 and TRBJ1-6; D is ambiguous. This CDR3 has 18 amino acids. From germline, CDR1 is SGHTA and CDR2 FQGTGA. The ends were cut back, 2 bases at V and 0 bases at J, with 14 bases in the middle. CDR3: CASSLYPQSSSYNSPLHF. CDR3 bases: TGTGCCAGCAGCTTATATCCCCAGTCTAGCTCCTATAATTCACCCCTCCACTTT.

The chain recombines TRBV7-6 with TRBJ1-3, with 7 bases identical to TRBD1. Germline lookup yields CDR1 SGHVS and CDR2 FNYEAQ. The V and J ends lost 5 bases and 0 bases, in that order; junction bases with no gene match: 10. The CDR3 consists of 17 residues. This CDR3 reads CASSATTGMNSGNTIYF. In DNA, the CDR3 is TGTGCCAGCAGCGCGACGACAGGGATGAACTCTGGAAACACCATATATTTT.

This clonotype has a handful of counts. The V call is TRBV6-6, the J call TRBJ1-1, with D maybe TRBD1 (6 bases). CDR3 length: 15 residues. Germline loops: CDR1 MNHNY, CDR2 SVGAGI (reference sequence). Trimming left V 4 bases short and J 4 bases short, with 16 bases between. The DNA of the CDR3 is TGTGCCAGCAGTTTGGTACGGGACAAGGGCACTGAAGCTTTCTTT. It yields the protein CASSLVRDKGTEAFF.

The chain carries TRBV20-1 and TRBJ2-7; 10 bases line up with TRBD1. In germline, CDR1 is DFQATT, CDR2 SNEGSKA (reference sequence). The CDR3 is 13 residues long. With 4 bases clipped from V and 2 bases from J, the junction kept 2 bases outside the gene matches. The CDR3 coding sequence is TGCAGTGCTATGGGACAGGGGCCCTACGAGCAGTACTTC. Amino acids: CSAMGQGPYEQYF.

This clonotype has just a few counts. The rearrangement joins TRBV27 to TRBJ2-2; TRBD2 matches at 14 bases. There are 21 residues in the CDR3. Germline CDR1 MNHEY, CDR2 SMNVEV (reference sequence). J lost 5 bases, V lost 0 bases, and 14 bases had no gene match. This CDR3 reads CASSLSSPDGLAGGATGELFF. Written as DNA, the CDR3 is TGTGCCAGCAGTTTATCGTCCCCAGACGGACTAGCGGGGGGAGCGACCGGGGAGCTGTTTTTT.

The genes are TRBV12-3 or TRBV12-4 and TRBJ2-1; weak D call: TRBD1 (6 bases). The CDR3 is 15 residues long. Deletions cut 3 bases from V and 8 bases from J, with 17 bases between. CDR3 sequence (DNA): TGTGCCAGCAGTTTTGGGGGCAGTAGAGTCGATGAGCAGTTCTTC. It yields the protein CASSFGGSRVDEQFF.

The CDR3 sequence is CASASEVRETQYF. CDR3 nucleotides: TGTGCTAGTGCTTCGGAGGTGAGAGAGACCCAGTACTTC. The V call is TRBV12-5, the J call TRBJ2-5; maybe TRBD2 (5 bases). The CDR3 contains 13 residues. Trimming took 7 bases from V and 4 from J, leaving 13 bases between them. Germline V gives CDR1 LGHNT, CDR2 FRNRAP.

At least ten counts were recorded for this clonotype. The chain links TRBV5-5 to TRBJ2-5, with TRBD2 matching over 7 bases. V gave up 1 base and J gave up 2 bases; unmatched junction bases: 2. Germline V gene sequence: CDR1 SGHKS, CDR2 YYEKEE (reference sequence). The CDR3 extends over 14 amino acids. CDR3 coding DNA: TGTGCCAGCAGCTTGATGGGGGGGCAAGAGACCCAGTACTTC. Translation gives CASSLMGGQETQYF.

This clonotype has just a few counts. The chain links TRBV7-9 to TRBJ2-6, with D tentatively TRBD1 (6 bases). This CDR3 has 16 residues. Germline CDR1 and CDR2: SEHNR and FQNEAQ (reference sequence). V was clipped by 5 bases and J by 0 bases, with 11 bases between them. This chain's CDR3 is CASSPRGSSGANVLTF. Here the CDR3 DNA reads TGTGCCAGCAGCCCCAGGGGTAGCTCTGGGGCCAACGTCCTGACTTTC.

This clonotype was seen a few times. The chain links TRBV2 to TRBJ1-6; D is perhaps TRBD1 (6 bases). Deletions cut 8 bases from V and 9 bases from J, with 23 bases between. This CDR3 is built from 16 residues. Germline assignment: CDR1 SNHLY and CDR2 FYNNEI. The CDR3 protein is CASYGWTTGLGSPLHF. In DNA form, the CDR3 reads TGTGCCAGCTACGGGTGGACGACAGGTTTAGGTTCACCCCTCCACTTT.

This clonotype occurred a few times. This rearrangement joins TRBV6-1 to TRBJ2-1; 14 bases are shared with TRBD2. J was trimmed by 9 bases and V by 0 bases; bases with no gene match: 7. From germline, CDR1 is MNHNS and CDR2 SASEGT. This CDR3 is 17 amino acids long. In nucleotides, the CDR3 is TGTGCCAGCAGTGAAGCGCAGGGACTAGCGGGAGCCCCTGAGCAGTTCTTC. Protein sequence: CASSEAQGLAGAPEQFF.

The chain links TRBV7-8 to TRBJ1-4, with unresolved D. The germline V and J ends were trimmed by 2 bases and 4 bases, with 11 bases remaining between them. The CDR3 is made up of 15 amino acids. Per the germline V gene, CDR1 is SGHVS and CDR2 is FQNEAQ. In nucleotides, the CDR3 is TGTGCCAGCAGCTTACGAGCACAGCTTAATGAAAAACTGTTTTTT. Translated: CASSLRAQLNEKLFF.

V gene TRBV11-2 combines with J gene TRBJ2-5; no reliable D call. Trimming stripped 1 base from V and 6 bases from J, with 6 bases between. Germline V gene lookup returns CDR1 SGHAT and CDR2 FQNNGV. The CDR3 is made up of 12 amino acids. The DNA for the CDR3 is TGTGCCAGCAGCTTAGCCCCCAAGACCCAGTACTTC. Protein sequence: CASSLAPKTQYF.